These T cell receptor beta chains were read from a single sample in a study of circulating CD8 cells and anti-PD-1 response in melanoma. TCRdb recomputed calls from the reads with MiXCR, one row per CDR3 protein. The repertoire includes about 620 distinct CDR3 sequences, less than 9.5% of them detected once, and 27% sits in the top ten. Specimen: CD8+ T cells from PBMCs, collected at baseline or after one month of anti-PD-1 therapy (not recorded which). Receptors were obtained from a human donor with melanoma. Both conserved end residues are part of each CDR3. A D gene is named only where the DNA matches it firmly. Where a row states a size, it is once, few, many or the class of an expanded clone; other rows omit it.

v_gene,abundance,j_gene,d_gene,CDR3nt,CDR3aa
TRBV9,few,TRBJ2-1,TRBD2,TGTGCCAGCAGACGTCGGGGGGAGAATGAGCAGTTCTTC,CASRRRGENEQFF
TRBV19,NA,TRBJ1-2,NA,TGTGCCAGTAGCCCCAGCGGAGGAAGTGGCTACACCTTC,CASSPSGGSGYTF
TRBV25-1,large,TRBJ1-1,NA,TGTGCCAGCAGAACTTCCGTGGGGGCTTTCTTT,CASRTSVGAFF
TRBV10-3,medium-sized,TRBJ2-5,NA,TGTGCCAGCAGTAGAGGTTCCGGCGCGGTACAAGAGACCCAGTACTTC,CASSRGSGAVQETQYF
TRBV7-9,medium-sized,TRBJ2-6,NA,TGTGCCAGCAGCCCCGGACAGAACTCTGGGGCCAACGTCCTGACTTTC,CASSPGQNSGANVLTF
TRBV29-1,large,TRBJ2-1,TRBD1,TGCAGCGTTCCCGGACAGGTTAACAATGAGCAGTTCTTC,CSVPGQVNNEQFF
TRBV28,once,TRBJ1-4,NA,TGTGCCAGCAATAGCCGGACAGTGACAACTGATGAAAAACTGTTTTTT,CASNSRTVTTDEKLFF
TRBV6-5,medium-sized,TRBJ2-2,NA,TGTGCCAGCAGTCCCTCAGGGGGAGGTACCGGGGAGCTGTTTTTT,CASSPSGGGTGELFF
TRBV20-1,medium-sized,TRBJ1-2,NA,TGCAGTGCTAGAGATATGGACGGAAACTATGGCTACACCTTC,CSARDMDGNYGYTF
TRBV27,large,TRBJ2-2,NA,TGTGCCAGCAGTTTTGAGGACACATTTAACACCGGGGAGCTGTTTTTT,CASSFEDTFNTGELFF
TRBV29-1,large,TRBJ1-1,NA,TGCAGCAGCCGAGAGGGGATCGGCACTGAAGCTTTCTTT,CSSREGIGTEAFF
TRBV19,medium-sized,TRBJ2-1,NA,TGTGCCAGTAGTTTGCGATTGTACAATGAGCAGTTCTTC,CASSLRLYNEQFF
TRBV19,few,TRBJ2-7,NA,TGTGCCAGTAGTGCGGGACTGGACTACGAGCAATACTTC,CASSAGLDYEQYF
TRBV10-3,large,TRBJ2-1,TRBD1,TGTGCCATCAGTGATTTCGGACAGGGGTCCTACAATGAGCAGTTCTTC,CAISDFGQGSYNEQFF
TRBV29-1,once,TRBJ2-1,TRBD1,TGCAGCGGCGTGCTGGGGACAGGGGAGAGCTATGAGCAGTTCTTC,CSGVLGTGESYEQFF
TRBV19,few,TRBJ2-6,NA,TGTGCCAGCGGGCCGGCCAACGTCCTGACTTTC,CASGPANVLTF
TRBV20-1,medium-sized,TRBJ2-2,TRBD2,TGCAGTGCTAGAGGGACTAGCGGGGGGACCTACACCGGGGAGCTGTTTTTT,CSARGTSGGTYTGELFF
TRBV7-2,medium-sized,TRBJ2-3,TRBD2,TGTGCCAGCAGCCTAACTAGCGGGGTTGGAGATACGCAGTATTTT,CASSLTSGVGDTQYF
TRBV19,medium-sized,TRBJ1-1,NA,TGTGCCAGTAGCACCTCCCAGGCGCAACGGAACAGGGCTTTCTTT,CASSTSQAQRNRAFF
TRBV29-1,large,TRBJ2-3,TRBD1,TGCAGCGTTTTTGGGACAGACAGCACAGATACGCAGTATTTT,CSVFGTDSTDTQYF
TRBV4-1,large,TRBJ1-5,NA,TGCGCCAGCAGCCAAGTGGGCGGATATCAGCCCCAGCATTTT,CASSQVGGYQPQHF
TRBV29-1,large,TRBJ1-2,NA,TGCAGCGTTGAAAAGGCAGGGTACAACTATGGCTACACCTTC,CSVEKAGYNYGYTF
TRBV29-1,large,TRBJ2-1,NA,TGCAGCGTTGAAGCGGGGGGCGACACTAATGAGCAGTTCTTC,CSVEAGGDTNEQFF
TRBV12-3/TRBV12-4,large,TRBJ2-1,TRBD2,TGTGCCAGCAGGGGCGGGGGGTCGTCCTACAATGAGCAGTTCTTC,CASRGGGSSYNEQFF
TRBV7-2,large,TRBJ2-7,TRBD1,TGTGCCAGCAGCCGGGGACAGGGCGCATACGAGCAGTACTTC,CASSRGQGAYEQYF
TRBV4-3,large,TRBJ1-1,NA,TGCGCCAGCAGCCAAGAGAATAGCGGTGAAGCTTTCTTT,CASSQENSGEAFF
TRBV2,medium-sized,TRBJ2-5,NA,TGTGCCAGCAGCGGAGCAGCTCGGGAGACCCAGTACTTC,CASSGAARETQYF
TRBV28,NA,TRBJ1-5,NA,TGTGCCAGCAGTTTGAGGGGAATGGGTCAGCCCCAGCATTTT,CASSLRGMGQPQHF
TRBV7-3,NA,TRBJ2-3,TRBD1,TGTGCCAGCAGCTTAAGGGCAGGGGGCGAATTATCCACAGATACGCAGTATTTT,CASSLRAGGELSTDTQYF
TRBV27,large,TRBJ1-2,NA,TGTGCCAGCAGTTTATCTATTCTTAACTATGGCTACACCTTC,CASSLSILNYGYTF
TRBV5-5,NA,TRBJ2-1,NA,TGTGCCAGCAGCTTGGCCCCCGGGCCGGGGAATGAGCAGTTCTTC,CASSLAPGPGNEQFF
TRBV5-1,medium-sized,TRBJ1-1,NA,TGCGCCAGCAGCGGAAGAGTGCCTGGTGAAGCTTTCTTT,CASSGRVPGEAFF
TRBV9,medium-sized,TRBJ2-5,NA,TGTGCCAGCAGCCTGTGGGCGGAAGAGACCCAGTACTTC,CASSLWAEETQYF
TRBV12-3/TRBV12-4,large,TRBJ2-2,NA,TGTGCCAGCAGTCCCAACAGGGATTACGGGGAGCTGTTTTTT,CASSPNRDYGELFF
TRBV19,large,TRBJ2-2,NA,TGTGCCAGTAGTATGCAGGGCCCCGGGGAGCTGTTTTTT,CASSMQGPGELFF
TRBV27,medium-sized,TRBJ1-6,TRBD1,TGTGCCAGCAGTTACGGACAGGGGAATTTTCGGAATTCACCCCTCCACTTT,CASSYGQGNFRNSPLHF
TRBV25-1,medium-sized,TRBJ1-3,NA,TGTGCCAGCAGTGGGCCGGGGGGAAACACCATATATTTT,CASSGPGGNTIYF
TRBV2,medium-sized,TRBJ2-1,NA,TGTGCCAGCAGCCGTTCCAAAGGCACTAGAAGTGAGCAGTTCTTC,CASSRSKGTRSEQFF
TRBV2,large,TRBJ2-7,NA,TGTGCCAGCAAAAAGGAGGGGGCGCGTTACGAGCAGTACTTC,CASKKEGARYEQYF
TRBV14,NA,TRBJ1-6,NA,TGTGCCAGCAGCCAAGACGGGGTAGGGCGATCACCCCTCCACTTT,CASSQDGVGRSPLHF
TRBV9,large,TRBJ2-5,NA,TGTGCCAGCAGCGAGCCGGATACCCAAGAGACCCAGTACTTC,CASSEPDTQETQYF
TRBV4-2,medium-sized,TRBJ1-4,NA,TGTGCCAGCAGCCCCCGACCCGGGGGGGGGCCCTTGGCGGAACTGTTTTTT,CASSPRPGGGPLAELFF
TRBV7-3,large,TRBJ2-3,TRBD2,TGTGCCAGCAGCCACGGGACTAGCGGGTCTTGGTTGACAGATACGCAGTATTTT,CASSHGTSGSWLTDTQYF
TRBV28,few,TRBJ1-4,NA,TGTGCCAGCAATAGCCGGACAGTGACAACTAATGAAAAACTGTTTTTT,CASNSRTVTTNEKLFF
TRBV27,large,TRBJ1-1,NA,TGTGCCAGCAGTGACGACTCAGAGACGAACACTGAAGCTTTCTTT,CASSDDSETNTEAFF
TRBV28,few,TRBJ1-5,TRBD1,TGTGCCAGCAGTTTAAGTGAGGGGGCGAGGGGCAATCAGCCCCAGCATTTT,CASSLSEGARGNQPQHF
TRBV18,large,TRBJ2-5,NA,TGTGCCAGCTCACCTGGACGGAACCAAGAGACCCAGTACTTC,CASSPGRNQETQYF
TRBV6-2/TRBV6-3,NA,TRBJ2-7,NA,TGTGCCAGCAGTTACAACAGGGACGAGCAGTACTTC,CASSYNRDEQYF
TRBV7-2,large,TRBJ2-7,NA,TGTGCCAGCAGCCCGAGTTTGGGGTCCTACGAGCAGTACTTC,CASSPSLGSYEQYF
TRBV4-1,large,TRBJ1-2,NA,TGCGCCAGCAGCCATCCCTCGGGGGCGGGCTACACCTTC,CASSHPSGAGYTF
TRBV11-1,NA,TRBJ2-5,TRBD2,TGTGCCAGCAGCTTAAGGGGACTAGTGAAAGAGACCCAGTACTTC,CASSLRGLVKETQYF
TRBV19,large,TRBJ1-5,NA,TGTGCCAGTAGTATTTGGGAAGGGCAGCCCCAGCATTTT,CASSIWEGQPQHF